The 20 T cell receptor beta chains given below trace back to one sample, sequenced in a study of blood T cell repertoires in COVID-19 (dated by TCRdb to the early 2020s). The protocol used for the library was the immunoSEQ multiplex PCR assay. TCRdb stores this immuneACCESS table with in-frame sequences only. Part of the clones is absent; in the studies checked, under half of the shortfall reflects unresolved V genes, and no reason is known for the rest. The sample records 200,000 to 250,000 clones, about 82% of which are singletons. The leading ten clones occupy roughly 2% of the sample. Sequencing input: PBMCs or T cells enriched from blood (not recorded which). The origin of the receptors is a woman between 50 and 59 years old who had recovered from COVID-19.

V is TRBV4-3 and J is TRBJ1-6; no reliable D call. This CDR3 has 16 residues. V was pared by 0 bases and J by 10 bases, with 16 bases between. Germline V gene sequence: CDR1 LGHNA, CDR2 YSLEER. The CDR3 region is CASSQDPDGMGSPLHF. CDR3 bases: TGCGCCAGCAGCCAAGACCCGGACGGGATGGGATCACCCCTCCACTTT.

The rearrangement links TRBV27 to TRBJ2-7; possible D gene TRBD1, 6 bases. Germline V lookup: CDR1 MNHEY, CDR2 SMNVEV (reference sequence). V lost 5 bases and J 0 bases, leaving 17 bases between the germline ends. This CDR3 spans 16 amino acids. CDR3 sequence (DNA): TGTGCCAGCAGTATCACCGGGACACTGAGCTCCTACGAGCAGTACTTC. Residues: CASSITGTLSSYEQYF.

The gene calls are TRBV20-1 and TRBJ2-1; 7 bases agree with TRBD1. V gave up 3 bases and J gave up 0 bases; unmatched junction bases: 2. CDR1 is DFQATT and CDR2 is SNEGSKA in the germline V gene (reference sequence). This CDR3 comprises 14 residues. CDR3 sequence: CSASPGGSYNEQFF. The CDR3 coding sequence is TGCAGTGCTAGTCCAGGGGGCTCCTACAATGAGCAGTTCTTC.

The chain is built from TRBV24-1 and TRBJ2-2; maybe TRBD1 (5 bases). CDR3 length: 16 amino acids. Germline values: CDR1 KGHDR, CDR2 SFDVKD. Trimming pared 4 bases from V and 11 bases from J, leaving 22 bases between. As DNA, the CDR3 is TGTGCCACCAGTGACGCGGTGGCAGGGAATCACCGTGAGCTGTTTTTT. This sequence encodes CATSDAVAGNHRELFF.

The gene calls are TRBV6-1 and TRBJ1-5; 12 bases align to TRBD1. With 1 base clipped from V and 7 bases from J, the junction kept 5 bases outside the gene matches. The CDR3 extends over 16 amino acids. Germline loops: CDR1 MNHNS, CDR2 SASEGT. The CDR3 loop is CASSEGGGTGGQPQHF. CDR3 sequence (DNA): TGTGCCAGCAGTGAAGGCGGCGGGACAGGGGGCCAGCCCCAGCATTTT.

This chain uses TRBV7-9 with TRBJ1-1; TRBD1 is a possible D gene (5 bases). The CDR3 is 14 residues long. Trimming stripped 6 bases from V and 4 bases from J, with 15 bases between. Germline CDR1 and CDR2: SEHNR and FQNEAQ (reference sequence). This CDR3 reads CASRPTGVGTEAFF. CDR3 DNA sequence: TGTGCCAGCAGACCCACGGGGGTAGGCACTGAAGCTTTCTTT.

The V gene is TRBV20-1, the J gene TRBJ1-5; TRBD1 agrees at 9 bases. There are 14 residues in the CDR3. V shed 3 bases, J shed 7 bases, and the junction held 7 bases outside the gene matches. Germline lookup yields CDR1 DFQATT and CDR2 SNEGSKA (reference sequence). The CDR3 sequence is CSASDGQGWQPQHF. The CDR3 coding sequence is TGCAGTGCTAGTGACGGACAGGGGTGGCAGCCCCAGCATTTT.

The chain joins TRBV29-1 to TRBJ1-1; D is undetermined. Germline CDR1 is SQVTM and CDR2 is ANQGSEA. Deletions cut 6 bases from V and 6 bases from J, with 14 bases between. The CDR3 sequence is 12 residues long. The CDR3: CSVGGEGAEAFF. The CDR3 DNA reads TGCAGCGTAGGCGGGGAAGGTGCTGAAGCTTTCTTT.

The chain has TRBV4-3 and TRBJ1-2; D may be TRBD1 (5 bases). Germline CDR1 reads LGHNA; CDR2 reads YSLEER. The germline V and J ends were trimmed by 0 bases and 4 bases, with 12 bases remaining between them. This CDR3 is 15 amino acids long. The CDR3 sequence: CASSQDSQGSYGYTF. CDR3 DNA sequence: TGCGCCAGCAGCCAAGATTCTCAGGGATCCTATGGCTACACCTTC.

Here the CDR3 DNA reads TGTGCCAGCAGCTCCCAGGGGTACAATGAGCAGTTCTTC. Translation gives CASSSQGYNEQFF. V usage is TRBV7-3 and J usage is TRBJ2-1; TRBD1 is a possible D gene (6 bases). CDR1 SGHTA and CDR2 FQGTGA come from the germline V gene. Trimming took 4 bases from V and 4 from J, leaving 8 bases between them. The CDR3 runs to 13 residues.

V usage is TRBV4-2 and J usage is TRBJ2-1; the D gene is possibly TRBD1 (6 bases). From germline, CDR1 is LGHNA and CDR2 YNFKEQ. There are 10 residues in the CDR3. CDR3 DNA sequence: TGTGCTCCCAGGGGAGATGAGCAGTTCTTC. This sequence encodes CAPRGDEQFF.

The chain uses TRBV4-3 and TRBJ2-7; no definite D call. This CDR3 has 15 residues. V lost 1 base to trimming and J lost 2 bases, with 12 bases between them. Germline CDR1 reads LGHNA; CDR2 reads YSLEER. CDR3 sequence reads: CASSQVLSSPYEQYF. CDR3 coding DNA: TGCGCCAGCAGCCAAGTGTTGTCCAGTCCCTACGAGCAGTACTTC.

The genes are TRBV28 and TRBJ1-3; the D gene is possibly TRBD1 (6 bases). V shed 4 bases and J shed 2 bases, with 6 bases lying between them. From germline, CDR1 is MDHEN and CDR2 SYDVKM. This CDR3 is built from 13 residues. The CDR3: CASSYRAGNTIYF. CDR3 coding DNA: TGTGCCAGCAGTTACAGGGCTGGAAACACCATATATTTT.

This rearrangement joins TRBV10-3 to TRBJ1-5, with D perhaps matching TRBD1 (5 bases). The CDR3 extends over 15 amino acids. Germline V gives CDR1 ENHRY, CDR2 SYGVKD. The CDR3 nucleotides read TGTGCGGTAAGCCAGACAGTTGATAGCAATCAGCCCCAGCATTTT. This translates into CAVSQTVDSNQPQHF.

V gene TRBV6-5 combines with J gene TRBJ1-5, with 7 positions matching TRBD1. The CDR3 is 15 residues long. The V segment lost 5 bases and the J segment 5 bases; nucleotides outside the gene matches: 9. Germline loops: CDR1 MNHEY, CDR2 SVGAGI. The CDR3 is CASSPTTGLYQPQHF. CDR3 nucleotides: TGTGCCAGCAGTCCTACGACAGGGTTGTATCAGCCCCAGCATTTT.

V is TRBV9 and J is TRBJ1-4, with 8 bases matching TRBD1. The CDR3 consists of 14 residues. From germline, CDR1 is SGDLS and CDR2 YYNGEE. V gave up 0 bases and J gave up 7 bases; unmatched junction bases: 2. CDR3: CASSVGTGSEKLFF. The CDR3 DNA follows: TGTGCCAGCAGCGTAGGGACAGGGAGTGAAAAACTGTTTTTT.

This chain links TRBV28 with TRBJ1-2; the D is unclear. Per the germline V gene, CDR1 is MDHEN and CDR2 is SYDVKM. This CDR3 spans 12 amino acids. Trimming took 2 bases from V and 7 from J, leaving 8 bases between them. In DNA form, the CDR3 reads TGTGCCAGCAGTTTACCTCCCGGTGGCTACACCTTC. Protein: CASSLPPGGYTF.

The CDR3 protein is CACDVGGRETQYF. The CDR3 DNA follows: TGTGCCTGTGACGTAGGGGGAAGGGAGACCCAGTACTTC. This sequence joins TRBV11-2 and TRBJ2-5, with D possibly being TRBD1 (6 bases). The CDR3 consists of 13 residues. V lost 11 bases and J lost 5, with 18 bases in between. The germline CDR1 and CDR2 sequences are SGHAT and FQNNGV.

The gene calls are TRBV7-6 and TRBJ2-1; TRBD2 agrees at 9 bases. Germline V CDR1 and CDR2: SGHVS, FNYEAQ. The CDR3 extends over 16 amino acids. With 1 base clipped from V and 4 bases from J, the junction kept 5 bases outside the gene matches. The CDR3 region has the DNA TGTGCCAGCAGCTTAGAGGCGGGGGGGCTTTACAATGAGCAGTTCTTC. Translating it yields CASSLEAGGLYNEQFF. Drawing the rest from reference TRBV7-6 and TRBJ2-1, the complete variable domain is GAGVSQSPRYKVTKRGQDVALRCDPISGHVSLYWYRQALGQGPEFLTYFNYEAQQDKSGLPNDRFSAERPEGSISTLTIQRTEQRDSAMYRCASSLEAGGLYNEQFFGPGTRLTVL.

The J gene is TRBJ2-3, the V gene TRBV11-3, with a tentative D call TRBD2 (7 bases). V shed 10 bases and J shed 2 bases, with 16 bases lying between them. From germline, CDR1 is SGHNT and CDR2 YENEEA. The CDR3 is 14 amino acids. The CDR3 coding sequence is TGTGCCACTAAGAGGGGGGGCCTCACAGATACGCAGTATTTT. Protein: CATKRGGLTDTQYF.